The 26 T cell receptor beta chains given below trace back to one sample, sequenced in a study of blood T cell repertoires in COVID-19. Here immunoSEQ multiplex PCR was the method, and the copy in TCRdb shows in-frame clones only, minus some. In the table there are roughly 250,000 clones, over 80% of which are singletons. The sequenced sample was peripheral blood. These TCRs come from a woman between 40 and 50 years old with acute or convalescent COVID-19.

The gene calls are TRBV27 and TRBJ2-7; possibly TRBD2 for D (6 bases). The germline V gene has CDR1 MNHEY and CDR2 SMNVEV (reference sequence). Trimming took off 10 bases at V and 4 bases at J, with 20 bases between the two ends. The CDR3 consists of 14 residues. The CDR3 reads CATTLRLGGYEQYV. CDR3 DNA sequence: TGTGCCACCACGTTGAGGCTGGGGGGTTACGAGCAGTACGTC.

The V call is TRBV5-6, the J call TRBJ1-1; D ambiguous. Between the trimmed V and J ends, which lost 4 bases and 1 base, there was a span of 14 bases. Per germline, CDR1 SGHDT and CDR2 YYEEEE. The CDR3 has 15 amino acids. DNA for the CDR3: TGTGCCAGCAGCCGGGAGGTTGGGGAGAACACTGAAGCTTTCTTT. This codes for CASSREVGENTEAFF.

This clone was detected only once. CDR3 residues: CARRQGWTEAFF. The CDR3 bases are TGTGCCAGACGACAGGGTTGGACTGAAGCTTTCTTT. The V call is TRBV5-3, the J call TRBJ1-1, with 7 bases aligning to TRBD1. TRBV5-3 has ORF status, its function being uncertain. With 7 bases clipped from V and 5 bases from J, the junction kept 5 bases outside the gene matches. This CDR3 spans 12 amino acids.

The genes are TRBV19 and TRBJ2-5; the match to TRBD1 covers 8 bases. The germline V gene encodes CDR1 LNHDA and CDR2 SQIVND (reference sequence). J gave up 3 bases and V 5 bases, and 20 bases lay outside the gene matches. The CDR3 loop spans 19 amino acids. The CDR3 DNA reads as TGTGCCAGTAGTCCCCCCCAAGTGGGGGACAGGTTTAATGAAGAGACCCAGTACTTC. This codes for CASSPPQVGDRFNEETQYF.

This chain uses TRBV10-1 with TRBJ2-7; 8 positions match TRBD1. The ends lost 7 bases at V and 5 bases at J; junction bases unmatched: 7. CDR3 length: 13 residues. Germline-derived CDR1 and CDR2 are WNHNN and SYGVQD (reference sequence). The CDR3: CASKMTGANEQYV. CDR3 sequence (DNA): TGCGCCAGCAAAATGACAGGGGCCAACGAGCAGTACGTC.

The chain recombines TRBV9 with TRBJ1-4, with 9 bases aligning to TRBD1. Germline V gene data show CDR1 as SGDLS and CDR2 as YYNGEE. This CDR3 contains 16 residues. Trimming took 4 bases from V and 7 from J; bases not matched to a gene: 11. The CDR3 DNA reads TGTGCCAGCAGCAAAGGGACAGGGAGGGGTGGTGAAAAACTGTTTTTT. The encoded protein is CASSKGTGRGGEKLFF.

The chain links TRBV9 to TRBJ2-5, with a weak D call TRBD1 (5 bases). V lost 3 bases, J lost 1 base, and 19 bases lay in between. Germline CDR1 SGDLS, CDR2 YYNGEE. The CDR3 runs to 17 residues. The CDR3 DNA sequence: TGTGCCAGCAGCGCCGGTTTTGCGTCAGGGCTCCAAGAGACCCAGTACTTC. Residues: CASSAGFASGLQETQYF.

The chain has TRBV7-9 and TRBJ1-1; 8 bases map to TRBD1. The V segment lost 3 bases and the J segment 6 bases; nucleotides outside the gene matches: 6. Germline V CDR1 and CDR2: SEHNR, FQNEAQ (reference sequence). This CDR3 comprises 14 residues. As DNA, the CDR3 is TGTGCCAGCAGCTTGGACAGGGTAAACCCTGAAGCTTTCTTT. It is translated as CASSLDRVNPEAFF.

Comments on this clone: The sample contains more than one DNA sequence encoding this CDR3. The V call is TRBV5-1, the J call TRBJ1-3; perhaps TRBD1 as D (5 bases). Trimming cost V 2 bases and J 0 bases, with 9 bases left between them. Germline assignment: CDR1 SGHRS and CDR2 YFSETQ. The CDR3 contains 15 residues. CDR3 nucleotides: TGCGCCAGCAGCTTAGCGGGGGGCTCTGGAAACACCATATATTTT. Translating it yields CASSLAGGSGNTIYF. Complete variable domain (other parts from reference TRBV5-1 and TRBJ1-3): KAGVTQTPRYLIKTRGQQVTLSCSPISGHRSVSWYQQTPGQGLQFLFEYFSETQRNKGNFPGRFSGRQFSNSRSEMNVSTLELGDSALYLCASSLAGGSGNTIYFGEGSWLTVV.

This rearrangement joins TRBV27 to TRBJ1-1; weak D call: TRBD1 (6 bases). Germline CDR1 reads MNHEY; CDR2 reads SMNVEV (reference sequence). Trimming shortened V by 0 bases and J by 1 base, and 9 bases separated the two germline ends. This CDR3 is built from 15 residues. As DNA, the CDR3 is TGTGCCAGCAGTTTATCAGGGGGACGGAACACTGAAGCTTTCTTT. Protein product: CASSLSGGRNTEAFF.

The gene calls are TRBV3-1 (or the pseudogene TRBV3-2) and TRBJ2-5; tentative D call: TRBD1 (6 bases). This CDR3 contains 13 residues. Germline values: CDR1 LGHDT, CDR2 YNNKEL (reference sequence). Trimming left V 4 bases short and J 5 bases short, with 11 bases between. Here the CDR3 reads CASSLTGSETQYF. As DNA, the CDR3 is TGTGCCAGCAGCCTTACAGGGTCGGAGACCCAGTACTTC.

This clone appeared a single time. This chain's CDR3 is CASSKRRGGRTPAPTDTQYF. The CDR3 DNA is TGTGCCAGCAGCAAAAGGAGAGGGGGAAGGACTCCGGCCCCCACAGATACGCAGTATTTT. V gene TRBV21-1 combines with J gene TRBJ2-3; the table's TRBD1 call for D was not verified on the DNA. TRBV21-1 is noted as a pseudogene. There are 20 residues in the CDR3.

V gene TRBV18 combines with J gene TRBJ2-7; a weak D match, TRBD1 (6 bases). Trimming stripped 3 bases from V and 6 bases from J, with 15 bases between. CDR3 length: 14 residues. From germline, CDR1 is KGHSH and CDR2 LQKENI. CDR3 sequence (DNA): TGTGCCAGCTCACCGGAACAGGGTCCGGTCGAGCAGTACGTC. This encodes CASSPEQGPVEQYV.

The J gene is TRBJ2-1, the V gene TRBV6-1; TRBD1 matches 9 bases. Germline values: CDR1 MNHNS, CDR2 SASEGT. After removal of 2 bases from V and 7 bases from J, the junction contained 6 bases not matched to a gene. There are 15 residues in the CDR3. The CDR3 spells CASSELDRGVNEQFF. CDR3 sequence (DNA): TGTGCCAGCAGTGAATTAGACAGGGGGGTAAATGAGCAGTTCTTC.

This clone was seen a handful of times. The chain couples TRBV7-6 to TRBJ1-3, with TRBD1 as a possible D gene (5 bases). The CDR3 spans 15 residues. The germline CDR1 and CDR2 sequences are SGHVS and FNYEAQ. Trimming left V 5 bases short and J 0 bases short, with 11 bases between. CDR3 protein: CASSPRGGSGNTIYF. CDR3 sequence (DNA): TGTGCCAGCAGCCCCCGCGGGGGCTCTGGAAACACCATATATTTT.

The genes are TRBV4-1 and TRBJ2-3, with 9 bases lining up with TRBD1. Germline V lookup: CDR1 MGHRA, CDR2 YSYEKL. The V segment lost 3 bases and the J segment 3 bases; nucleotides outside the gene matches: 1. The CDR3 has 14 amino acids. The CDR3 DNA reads TGCGCCAGCAGCCACGGGACAGGGACAGATACGCAGTATTTT. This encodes CASSHGTGTDTQYF.

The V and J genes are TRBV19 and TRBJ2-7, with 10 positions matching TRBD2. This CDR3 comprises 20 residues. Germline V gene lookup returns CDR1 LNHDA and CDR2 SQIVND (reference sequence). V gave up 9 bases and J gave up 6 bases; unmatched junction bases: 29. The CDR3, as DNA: TGTGCCAGCAGGACCCTTACCAACCAGCGGGGGGGTATGGTCTCGCGCGAGCAGTACGTC. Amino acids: CASRTLTNQRGGMVSREQYV.

CDR3 loop: CASSQAAVWVNYGYTF. The CDR3 coding sequence is TGCGCCAGCAGCCAAGCGGCGGTGTGGGTTAACTATGGCTACACCTTC. This chain connects TRBV4-1 to TRBJ1-2, with D uncertain. There are 16 residues in the CDR3. Germline loops: CDR1 MGHRA, CDR2 YSYEKL. With 1 base removed from V and 1 base from J, the gap between germline ends came to 13 bases.

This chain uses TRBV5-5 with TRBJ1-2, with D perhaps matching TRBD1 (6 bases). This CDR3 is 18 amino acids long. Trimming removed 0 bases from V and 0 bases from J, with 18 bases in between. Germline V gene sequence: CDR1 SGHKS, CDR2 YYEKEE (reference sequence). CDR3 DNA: TGTGCCAGCAGCTTGGCGGCGTGGACAGAAGTAGCTAACTATGGCTACACCTTC. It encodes CASSLAAWTEVANYGYTF.

CDR3 in amino acids: CASSSKAGLGNYGYTF. DNA for the CDR3: TGTGCCAGCAGTTCCAAGGCGGGGTTAGGTAACTATGGCTACACCTTC. V usage is TRBV27 and J usage is TRBJ1-2; D remains unclear. Trimming cost V 4 bases and J 1 base, with 16 bases left between them. The germline CDR1 and CDR2 sequences are MNHEY and SMNVEV (reference sequence). CDR3 length: 16 residues.

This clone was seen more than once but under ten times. The CDR3 nucleotides are TGTGCCAGCAGTGAAAGGTCCAGGGCCTATGGCTACACCTTC. Amino acid sequence: CASSERSRAYGYTF. V usage is TRBV2 and J usage is TRBJ1-2; a weak D match, TRBD1 (5 bases). V lost 2 bases and J 4 bases, leaving 11 bases between the germline ends. Germline CDR1 SNHLY, CDR2 FYNNEI. CDR3 size: 14 residues.

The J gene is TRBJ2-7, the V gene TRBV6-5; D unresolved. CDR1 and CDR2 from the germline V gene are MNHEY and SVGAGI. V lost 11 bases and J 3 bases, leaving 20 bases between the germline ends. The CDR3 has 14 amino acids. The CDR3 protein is CAVEQIQGGYEQYV. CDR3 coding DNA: TGTGCCGTAGAGCAGATCCAAGGCGGCTACGAGCAGTACGTC.

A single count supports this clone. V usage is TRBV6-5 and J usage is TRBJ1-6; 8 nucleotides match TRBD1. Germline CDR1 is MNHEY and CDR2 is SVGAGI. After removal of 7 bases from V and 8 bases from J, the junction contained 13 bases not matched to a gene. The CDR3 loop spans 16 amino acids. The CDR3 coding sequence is TGTGCCAGCATTTATCGACAGGGGAGATTGGATTCACCCCTCCACTTT. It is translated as CASIYRQGRLDSPLHF.

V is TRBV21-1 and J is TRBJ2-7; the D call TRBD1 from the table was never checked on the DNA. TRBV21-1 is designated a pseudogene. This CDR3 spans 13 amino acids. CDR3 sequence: CVSSKGARDEQYV. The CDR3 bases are TGTGTCAGCAGCAAAGGGGCCAGGGACGAGCAGTACGTC.

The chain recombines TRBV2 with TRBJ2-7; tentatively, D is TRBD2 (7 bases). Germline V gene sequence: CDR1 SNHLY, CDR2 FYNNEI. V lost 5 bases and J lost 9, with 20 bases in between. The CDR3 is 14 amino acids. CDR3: CASSSLAGAVGQYV. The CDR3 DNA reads TGTGCCAGCAGTTCCCTCGCGGGGGCTGTCGGGCAGTACGTC.

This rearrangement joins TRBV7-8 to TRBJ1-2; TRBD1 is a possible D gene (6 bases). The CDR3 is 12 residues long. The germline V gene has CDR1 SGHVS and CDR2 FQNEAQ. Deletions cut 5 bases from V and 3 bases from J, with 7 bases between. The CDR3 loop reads CASSGTYYGYTF. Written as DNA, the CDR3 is TGTGCCAGCAGCGGGACATACTATGGCTACACCTTC.